This T cell receptor beta chain was captured by sequencing in a study of T cell responses to AZD1222 COVID-19 vaccine. Notes on the study in general: At baseline, seropositivity was found in only 5 to 7 AZD1222 recipients.

TCRdb's copy holds only in-frame clones and misses some; the assay was immunoSEQ multiplex PCR. The data show approximately 77,000 clones, roughly 85% seen once. The V end was cut by 3 bases, the J end by 5 bases, with 14 bases between. The CDR3 spans 14 residues. Germline CDR1 SGDLS, CDR2 YYNGEE. As concerns this clone: Its matching antigen is unknown.

The receptor was derived from an adult who received the AZD1222 COVID-19 vaccine. The sample here was peripheral blood, taken 28 days after the second AZD1222 dose. The chain carries TRBV9 and TRBJ2-5; tentatively, D is TRBD1 or TRBD2 (6 bases each). The CDR3 nucleotides are TGTGCCAGCAGCGGGGAGGACAGTAGGGAGACCCAGTACTTC. Its translation: CASSGEDSRETQYF.